These 22 T cell receptor beta chains share one sample of origin, sequenced in a study of sequential checkpoint blockade in melanoma. Treatment meaning: randomized to nivolumab then ipilimumab (arm A) or the reverse (arm B). Sequenced by immunoSEQ multiplex PCR; TCRdb stores in-frame clones only, minus some. The sample contains some 14,000 clones, around 80% of which appear only once. This sample comprised CD8+ T cells sorted from blood (inferred from file names), obtained from a patient given nivolumab and ipilimumab in sequence. These TCRs come from a human donor with melanoma.

The chain recombines TRBV2 with TRBJ2-7, with TRBD2 identical over 11 bases. After removal of 4 bases from V and 2 bases from J, the junction contained 13 bases not matched to a gene. The CDR3 contains 18 residues. Germline V CDR1 and CDR2: SNHLY, FYNNEI. This CDR3 is CASSGSSGRLRMPYEQYF. Written as DNA, the CDR3 is TGTGCCAGCAGTGGGTCTAGCGGGAGGTTAAGGATGCCCTACGAGCAGTACTTC.

The chain recombines TRBV7-3 with TRBJ2-7; D might be TRBD1 (6 bases). V lost 5 bases to trimming and J lost 2 bases, with 16 bases between them. The CDR3 totals 15 residues. In germline, CDR1 is SGHTA, CDR2 FQGTGA. The CDR3 sequence is CASSPAQGSPYEQYF. The CDR3 nucleotides are TGTGCCAGCAGCCCCGCCCAGGGGTCACCCTACGAGCAGTACTTC. Full variable domain (outside the CDR3, taken from reference TRBV7-3 and TRBJ2-7): GAGVSQTPSNKVTEKGKYVELRCDPISGHTALYWYRQSLGQGPEFLIYFQGTGAADDSGLPNDRFFAVRPEGSVSTLKIQRTERGDSAVYLCASSPAQGSPYEQYFGPGTRLTVT.

This rearrangement joins TRBV27 to TRBJ2-7; 8 nucleotides align to TRBD1. Looked up from germline, CDR1 is MNHEY and CDR2 is SMNVEV (reference sequence). CDR3 length: 15 amino acids. The trim removed 5 bases at V and 2 bases at J, leaving 8 bases unmatched. As DNA, the CDR3 is TGTGCCAGCAGTGGGAGGACAGGGAGTACCTACGAGCAGTACTTC. It codes for CASSGRTGSTYEQYF.

Only a few counts were recorded for this clone. The chain links TRBV9 to TRBJ1-3; 7 bases agree with TRBD1. The CDR3 is 16 amino acids. V gave up 0 bases and J gave up 2 bases; unmatched junction bases: 5. The germline CDR1 and CDR2 sequences are SGDLS and YYNGEE. The CDR3 is CASSVEDRIPGNTIYF. CDR3 DNA: TGTGCCAGCAGCGTAGAGGACAGGATTCCTGGAAACACCATATATTTT.

V is TRBV5-1 and J is TRBJ1-4; D may be TRBD1 (5 bases). The germline gives CDR1 SGHRS, CDR2 YFSETQ. Trimming removed 3 bases from V and 0 bases from J, with 9 bases in between. This CDR3 has 15 residues. CDR3 sequence reads: CASSWDSTTNEKLFF. In DNA form, the CDR3 reads TGCGCCAGCAGCTGGGACTCCACAACTAATGAAAAACTGTTTTTT.

This sequence joins TRBV19 and TRBJ2-7; D call uncertain. The CDR3 extends over 16 amino acids. With 3 bases removed from V and 0 bases from J, the gap between germline ends came to 15 bases. From germline, CDR1 is LNHDA and CDR2 SQIVND (reference sequence). The CDR3 region has the DNA TGTGCCAGTAGTATTCGCGGCGGATTGAGCTCCTACGAGCAGTACTTC. This sequence encodes CASSIRGGLSSYEQYF.

The chain has TRBV19 and TRBJ2-7; TRBD1 matches 8 bases. The V gene's germline CDR1 is LNHDA and CDR2 SQIVND (reference sequence). The J segment lost 2 bases and the V segment lost 8 bases, leaving 8 bases of the junction unmatched. The CDR3 consists of 14 residues. CDR3 bases: TGTGCCAGTTCCCCGGGACAGGTGACCTACGAGCAGTACTTC. Protein product: CASSPGQVTYEQYF.

The genes are TRBV29-1 and TRBJ2-7; weak D call: TRBD2 (5 bases). There are 12 residues in the CDR3. CDR1 and CDR2 (germline): SQVTM, ANQGSEA. V was pared by 7 bases and J by 1 base, with 11 bases between. In nucleotides, the CDR3 is TGCAGCGCTGCCGAGGGATCCTACGAGCAGTACTTC. Amino acid sequence: CSAAEGSYEQYF.

The V call is TRBV27, the J call TRBJ2-1; 11 bases fit TRBD1. The CDR3 spans 15 residues. Germline CDR1 and CDR2: MNHEY and SMNVEV (reference sequence). The J segment lost 8 bases and the V segment lost 2 bases, leaving 5 bases of the junction unmatched. The CDR3 reads CASSLIGQGAYEQFF. Written as DNA, the CDR3 is TGTGCCAGCAGTTTAATAGGACAGGGGGCCTATGAGCAGTTCTTC.

The chain employs TRBV27 and TRBJ2-5, with TRBD1 matching over 7 bases. V was pared by 5 bases and J by 1 base, with 13 bases of the junction left unmatched. CDR3 size: 17 residues. Germline CDR1 reads MNHEY; CDR2 reads SMNVEV (reference sequence). CDR3 residues: CASSTQTGFSIQETQYF. CDR3 sequence (DNA): TGTGCCAGCAGTACGCAGACAGGGTTCTCCATCCAAGAGACCCAGTACTTC.

J is TRBJ2-1 and V is TRBV9; D unclear. V dropped 0 bases and J dropped 1 base, with 8 bases sitting between them. Germline V CDR1 and CDR2: SGDLS, YYNGEE. This CDR3 is built from 15 residues. CDR3 region: CASSVGRSSYNEQFF. The CDR3 bases are TGTGCCAGCAGCGTAGGCAGGTCTTCCTACAATGAGCAGTTCTTC.

Here the CDR3 DNA reads TGTGCCAGCAGCCAAGCCCATAGCGTAGCCCCCTCTGGGGCCAACGTCCTGACTTTC. It specifies CASSQAHSVAPSGANVLTF. The chain joins TRBV4-2 to TRBJ2-6; D perhaps matches TRBD2 (5 bases). The CDR3 is 19 amino acids. V was trimmed by 1 base and J by 0 bases, leaving 16 bases between them. Looked up from germline, CDR1 is LGHNA and CDR2 is YNFKEQ.

This sequence joins TRBV7-6 and TRBJ1-2; a possible D gene is TRBD1 (5 bases). This CDR3 has 13 amino acids. With 6 bases removed from V and 6 bases from J, the gap between germline ends came to 14 bases. CDR1 and CDR2 (germline): SGHVS, FNYEAQ. Here the CDR3 DNA reads TGTGCCAGCAGGAACGGGGGAGAGAATGGCTACACCTTC. As protein: CASRNGGENGYTF.

This chain links TRBV27 with TRBJ1-1; 9 nucleotides align to TRBD1. This CDR3 is built from 15 residues. Trimming removed 5 bases from V and 4 bases from J; junction bases left unmatched: 8. Germline values: CDR1 MNHEY, CDR2 SMNVEV (reference sequence). CDR3 in DNA: TGTGCCAGCAGTGTCACAGGGGGCGGGAGCACTGAAGCTTTCTTT. Translated, it gives CASSVTGGGSTEAFF.

The V gene is TRBV27, the J gene TRBJ2-2; D may be TRBD2 (6 bases). The CDR3 sequence is 13 residues long. The germline V and J ends were trimmed by 3 bases and 5 bases, with 7 bases remaining between them. Germline loops: CDR1 MNHEY, CDR2 SMNVEV (reference sequence). The CDR3 spells CASSFGGTGELFF. Written as DNA, the CDR3 is TGTGCCAGCAGTTTTGGGGGGACCGGGGAGCTGTTTTTT.

The chain joins TRBV27 to TRBJ2-3, with 9 nucleotides matching TRBD1. Unmatched junction bases numbered 6, after V lost 5 bases and J lost 3 bases. The CDR3 sequence is 15 residues long. CDR1 is MNHEY, CDR2 SMNVEV, per germline (reference sequence). The chain's CDR3 is CASSPQGTGTDTQYF. The CDR3 DNA is TGTGCCAGCAGTCCACAGGGGACAGGGACAGATACGCAGTATTTT.

V usage is TRBV9 and J usage is TRBJ2-1; TRBD1 matches at 7 bases. The CDR3 totals 14 residues. V gave up 4 bases and J gave up 6 bases; unmatched junction bases: 7. Germline loops: CDR1 SGDLS, CDR2 YYNGEE. CDR3 region: CASSPRDSLNEQFF. The DNA of the CDR3 is TGTGCCAGCAGCCCACGGGACAGTCTCAATGAGCAGTTCTTC.

The V gene is TRBV11-2, the J gene TRBJ2-7; a possible D gene is TRBD1 (5 bases). CDR1 and CDR2 (germline): SGHAT, FQNNGV. Trimming removed 0 bases at V and 4 bases at J, with 19 bases between. This CDR3 region has 17 residues. The CDR3 nucleotides read TGTGCCAGCAGCTTAGAGTCCGGCTCGCGCCAGGGTTACGAGCAGTACTTC. Protein product: CASSLESGSRQGYEQYF.

CDR3 sequence reads: CSAGRDLPLYYNEQFF. CDR3 in DNA: TGCAGCGCAGGGCGGGACTTACCCCTCTACTACAATGAGCAGTTCTTC. This chain joins TRBV29-1 and TRBJ2-1; a weak D match, TRBD2 (6 bases). CDR3 length: 16 amino acids. V lost 7 bases and J lost 3, with 22 bases in between. The germline V gene encodes CDR1 SQVTM and CDR2 ANQGSEA.

The chain links TRBV18 to TRBJ2-5, with TRBD1 identical over 7 bases. The J call is doubtful: the DNA matches TRBJ2-7 better. CDR1 and CDR2 (germline): KGHSH, LQKENI. The CDR3 has 14 residues. The CDR3 DNA reads TGTGCCAGCTCACCACCGCGACAGGGCACCGAGCAGTACTTC. It is translated as CASSPPRQGTEQYF.

J is TRBJ1-2 and V is TRBV7-9; perhaps TRBD1 as D (5 bases). V was clipped by 2 bases and J by 2 bases, with 15 bases between them. The V gene's germline CDR1 is SEHNR and CDR2 FQNEAQ (reference sequence). This CDR3 region has 16 residues. CDR3 nucleotide sequence: TGTGCCAGCAGCTTATCCCTTACAGGATCCAACTATGGCTACACCTTC. Translating it yields CASSLSLTGSNYGYTF.

V usage is TRBV5-6 and J usage is TRBJ2-7; D unresolved. This CDR3 is built from 14 residues. Germline loops: CDR1 SGHDT, CDR2 YYEEEE. Between the trimmed V and J ends, which lost 5 bases and 1 base, there was a span of 13 bases. The CDR3 here is CASSPPHSSYEQYF. The CDR3 DNA follows: TGTGCCAGCAGTCCCCCCCACAGTTCCTACGAGCAGTACTTC.